The text below deals with one TCR beta chain. Antigen: not known. The entry originates in a study of CD8 T cells in Susac syndrome. Study-level points and caveats: By the study's own acknowledgment, its TCR sequencing and HLA analysis included relatively few individuals.

cDNA came from about 0.5 to 1 ug RNA primed by random hexamers. Coverage of TCR beta CDR3 amplification by immunoSEQ multiplex PCR extended to 54 Vbeta and 13 Jbeta. TCRdb called the immunoSEQ multiplex PCR reads again in MiXCR, with one record for every CDR3 protein. Here the sample spans about 49,000 distinct CDR3 sequences, roughly 93% being singletons. V lost 9 bases to trimming and J lost 3 bases; unmatched junction nucleotides: 4. Germline assignment: CDR1 SGHNT and CDR2 YYREEE (reference sequence). The CDR3 is 13 residues long. CD8+ and CD4+ T cells taken from blood had their TCR beta sequenced. Negative isolation yielded CD8+ and CD4+ T cells; FACS enriched TEMRA cells.

The chain couples TRBV5-4 to TRBJ2-1; 9 positions match TRBD1. This receptor was taken from a human donor in good health. The sample taken for sequencing was CD8+ T cells from PBMCs. In DNA, the CDR3 is TGTGCCATACCGGGACAGGGCTACAATGAGCAGTTCTTC. Amino acids: CAIPGQGYNEQFF.